Presented here are 5 T cell receptor beta chains from one specimen sequenced in a study of CXCR3-negative and CXCR3-positive naive CD8 T cells. The TRB libraries of cDNA were built by UMI-labeled 5' RACE. From the 5' RACE reads, TCRdb lists one entry per CDR3 protein and no DNA. The sample totals some 6,000 distinct CDR3 sequences; its top ten clones hold approximately 2%. Sequenced input: naive CXCR3- CD8+ T cells from blood. Subset reported: CD45RO-CCR7+CD27+CD95- naive CD8+ T cells lacking CXCR3 (TNR3-). These receptors came from a human donor in good health. Some clones in this sample may be carry-over from other donors' samples.

Measured by frequency, this clonotype is medium-sized. This sequence joins TRBV10-2 and TRBJ2-3. The CDR3 runs 15 residues. The germline gives CDR1 WSHSY, CDR2 SAAADI. The CDR3 loop reads CASSEFTVSTDTQYF.

Frequency places this clonotype as medium-sized. This chain connects TRBV6-4 to TRBJ2-7; the D call of TRBD1 rests on TCRdb alone, since no DNA is present to check it. The CDR3 loop spans 13 amino acids. Germline CDR1 and CDR2: MRHNA and SNTAGT. The CDR3 reads CASSAGPTYEQYF.

Judged by frequency, this clonotype is medium-sized. The chain couples TRBV12-3 or TRBV12-4 to TRBJ1-1; TCRdb gives TRBD1 as the D gene, but with no DNA this cannot be confirmed. This CDR3 has 17 residues. This CDR3 is CASSSPGQGVMNTEAFF.

This clonotype is medium-sized (0.01 to 0.1%) by frequency. The chain has TRBV7-8 and TRBJ1-1. Germline V gene data show CDR1 as SGHVS and CDR2 as FQNEAQ. This CDR3 has 17 amino acids. The CDR3 loop is CASSSPPPRDRNTEAFF.

Frequency places this clonotype as medium-sized. The CDR3 is CASSPGETTPETQYF. The gene calls are TRBV18 and TRBJ2-5. This CDR3 region has 15 residues. Germline assignment: CDR1 KGHSH and CDR2 LQKENI.